Below, 29 T cell receptor beta chains from the same sample are listed, as sequenced in a study of blood T cell repertoires in COVID-19. Sequenced by immunoSEQ multiplex PCR; TCRdb stores in-frame clones only, minus some. The top ten clones hold about 1.7% of a sample with about 97,000 clones, around nine tenths of them seen once. Sequencing input: peripheral blood. These receptors originate from a man in his fifties or sixties with acute or convalescent COVID-19.

This chain joins TRBV7-7 and TRBJ2-5, with 11 bases matching TRBD2. Germline V lookup: CDR1 SSHAT, CDR2 FNYEAQ (reference sequence). This CDR3 is 14 amino acids long. The ends lost 1 base at V and 5 bases at J; junction bases unmatched: 0. CDR3 protein: CASSLVAGGETQYF. DNA of the CDR3: TGTGCCAGCAGCTTAGTAGCGGGAGGGGAGACCCAGTACTTC.

This clone was detected a few times. The chain recombines TRBV9 with TRBJ2-3; a possible D gene is TRBD2 (6 bases). V was shortened by 4 bases and J by 1 base, with 13 bases between the two germline ends. CDR1 is SGDLS and CDR2 is YYNGEE in the germline V gene. This CDR3 contains 15 residues. The CDR3 sequence is CASSLGGIRTDTQYF. In DNA form, the CDR3 reads TGTGCCAGCAGCCTGGGAGGTATCCGCACAGATACGCAGTATTTT.

The chain joins TRBV25-1 to TRBJ1-2; TRBD1 matches 7 bases. The trim removed 2 bases at V and 6 bases at J, leaving 12 bases unmatched. The germline gives CDR1 MGHDK, CDR2 SYGVNS. The CDR3 extends over 16 amino acids. The CDR3: CASSEGLYRGGDGYTF. In DNA, the CDR3 is TGTGCCAGCAGTGAAGGGCTGTACAGGGGAGGCGATGGCTACACCTTC.

This clone was recorded a few times. V usage is TRBV9 and J usage is TRBJ1-3; D remains unclear. This CDR3 has 16 residues. Trimming shortened V by 0 bases and J by 0 bases, and 10 bases separated the two germline ends. Germline V CDR1 and CDR2: SGDLS, YYNGEE. CDR3 sequence: CASSVGGSNSGNTIYF. DNA of the CDR3: TGTGCCAGCAGCGTAGGAGGTTCGAACTCTGGAAACACCATATATTTT.

The chain uses TRBV19 and TRBJ2-3; 9 bases agree with TRBD1. V lost 4 bases and J lost 2; bases outside the gene matches: 4. This CDR3 comprises 15 residues. CDR1 and CDR2 (germline): LNHDA, SQIVND (reference sequence). CDR3 sequence: CASSTGQGITDTQYF. CDR3 coding DNA: TGTGCCAGTAGTACCGGACAGGGGATCACAGATACGCAGTATTTT.

The gene calls are TRBV28 and TRBJ1-2; D gene uncertain. CDR1 is MDHEN, CDR2 SYDVKM, per germline. V was clipped by 3 bases and J by 6 bases, with 8 bases between them. The CDR3 spans 12 residues. The CDR3 reads CASSLQRDGYTF. CDR3 bases: TGTGCCAGCAGTTTGCAGAGGGATGGCTACACCTTC.

The CDR3: CATTARGQPNEKLFF. The DNA of the CDR3 is TGTGCCACCACGGCAAGAGGTCAGCCCAATGAAAAACTGTTTTTT. This chain links TRBV15 with TRBJ1-4, with unresolved D. Per the germline V gene, CDR1 is LNHNV and CDR2 is YYDKDF (reference sequence). V lost 7 bases and J lost 5, with 17 bases in between. CDR3 length equals 15 residues.

Only a few counts were recorded for this clone. The chain joins TRBV10-3 to TRBJ1-1, with TRBD1 matching over 12 bases. The junction had 8 bases not matched to a gene; V was cut back by 10 bases and J by 5 bases. The CDR3 runs to 14 residues. Germline lookup yields CDR1 ENHRY and CDR2 SYGVKD. The CDR3 loop reads CATKGQGARTEAFF. The CDR3 coding sequence is TGTGCCACCAAGGGACAGGGGGCTCGAACTGAAGCTTTCTTT.

The chain has TRBV5-1 and TRBJ2-5; D may be TRBD2 (6 bases). From germline, CDR1 is SGHRS and CDR2 YFSETQ. V was shortened by 0 bases and J by 5 bases, with 11 bases between the two germline ends. CDR3 length: 14 residues. The CDR3 DNA follows: TGCGCCAGCAGCTTGGTGGAGGGCTCGGAGACCCAGTACTTC. It is translated as CASSLVEGSETQYF.

V is TRBV6-5 and J is TRBJ2-2; perhaps TRBD1 as D (6 bases). V gave up 5 bases and J gave up 5 bases, with 15 bases separating them. Germline values: CDR1 MNHEY, CDR2 SVGAGI. This CDR3 region has 15 residues. The CDR3 sequence is CASSRQDLGTGELFF. CDR3 nucleotides: TGTGCCAGCAGTCGACAGGATTTAGGGACCGGGGAGCTGTTTTTT.

The gene calls are TRBV11-3 and TRBJ2-2; TRBD1 matches at 7 bases. CDR1 is SGHNT, CDR2 YENEEA, per germline. V shed 4 bases, J shed 6 bases, and the junction held 5 bases outside the gene matches. This CDR3 spans 14 amino acids. CDR3 nucleotide sequence: TGTGCCAGCAGCTCGACAGGGATTCCCGGGGAGCTGTTTTTT. It specifies CASSSTGIPGELFF.

J is TRBJ1-1 and V is TRBV5-1; 10 nucleotides align to TRBD1. The J segment lost 6 bases and the V segment lost 3 bases, leaving 11 bases of the junction unmatched. CDR3 length equals 16 residues. Germline CDR1 and CDR2: SGHRS and YFSETQ. The CDR3: CASSSGTGERNAEAFF. CDR3 nucleotide sequence: TGCGCCAGCAGCTCCGGGACAGGGGAGCGAAACGCTGAAGCTTTCTTT. Based on the CDR3 plus reference TRBV5-1 and TRBJ1-1, the full variable domain is KAGVTQTPRYLIKTRGQQVTLSCSPISGHRSVSWYQQTPGQGLQFLFEYFSETQRNKGNFPGRFSGRQFSNSRSEMNVSTLELGDSALYLCASSSGTGERNAEAFFGQGTRLTVV.

This clone appeared a single time. This chain links TRBV18 with TRBJ1-1; 7 bases fit TRBD1. This CDR3 contains 14 residues. V was pared by 6 bases and J by 2 bases, with 6 bases of the junction left unmatched. The germline V gene has CDR1 KGHSH and CDR2 LQKENI. This CDR3 is CASSQGTDNTEAFF. The CDR3 bases are TGTGCCAGCTCCCAGGGGACAGACAACACTGAAGCTTTCTTT.

The chain is built from TRBV5-1 and TRBJ1-6; D possibly corresponds to TRBD1 (5 bases). The CDR3 loop spans 15 amino acids. Trimming pared 0 bases from V and 5 bases from J, leaving 9 bases between. Germline loops: CDR1 SGHRS, CDR2 YFSETQ. The CDR3: CASSLEGTDNSPLHF. In nucleotides, the CDR3 is TGCGCCAGCAGCTTGGAGGGGACTGATAATTCACCCCTCCACTTT.

The V gene is TRBV5-1, the J gene TRBJ2-1; 9 positions match TRBD2. CDR1 and CDR2 (germline): SGHRS, YFSETQ. CDR3 length: 15 residues. Trimming removed 4 bases from V and 7 bases from J; junction bases left unmatched: 9. For the CDR3, the DNA is TGCGCCAGCAGCCCGAGCGGGGGGTTCGGGAATGAGCAGTTCTTC. Its translation is CASSPSGGFGNEQFF.

This clone occurred a few times. V is TRBV5-4 and J is TRBJ1-5; TRBD1 matches at 9 bases. V lost 4 bases, J lost 3 bases, and 2 bases stayed unmatched. The CDR3 is made up of 14 amino acids. Germline-derived CDR1 and CDR2 are SGHNT and YYREEE (reference sequence). DNA for the CDR3: TGTGCCAGCAGCCGGACAGGGGACAATCAGCCCCAGCATTTT. Translated: CASSRTGDNQPQHF.

The chain is built from TRBV5-1 and TRBJ1-3; perhaps TRBD1 as D (5 bases). The CDR3 spans 14 residues. CDR1 and CDR2 from the germline V gene are SGHRS and YFSETQ. The ends were cut back, 2 bases at V and 4 bases at J, with 10 bases in the middle. CDR3 in amino acids: CASSFTGEGNTIYF. CDR3 bases: TGCGCCAGCAGCTTTACGGGGGAAGGAAACACCATATATTTT.

The chain carries TRBV24-1 and TRBJ1-2, with 11 bases fitting TRBD1. Germline lookup yields CDR1 KGHDR and CDR2 SFDVKD. The trim removed 4 bases at V and 8 bases at J, leaving 11 bases unmatched. The CDR3 spans 16 residues. The CDR3 region has the DNA TGTGCCACCAGTGACCCTCGGGGACAGGGGGGTGACGGCTACACCTTC. This gives the protein CATSDPRGQGGDGYTF.

The CDR3 DNA follows: TGTGCCAGTAGTATCTTTTCCGGCGGCAGGAGGAATCAGCCCCAGCATTTT. Translated, it gives CASSIFSGGRRNQPQHF. This chain uses TRBV19 with TRBJ1-5; no clear D. Trimming left V 3 bases short and J 4 bases short, with 19 bases between. The CDR3 is made up of 17 amino acids. Germline values: CDR1 LNHDA, CDR2 SQIVND (reference sequence).

This sequence joins TRBV6-5 and TRBJ1-5, with a possible D match to TRBD1 (6 bases). Germline values: CDR1 MNHEY, CDR2 SVGAGI. CDR3 size: 15 residues. V was pared by 9 bases and J by 3 bases, with 18 bases between. CDR3 in amino acids: CASSGGQGHNQPQHF. The CDR3 region has the DNA TGTGCCAGTTCGGGGGGGCAGGGACACAATCAGCCCCAGCATTTT.

V gene TRBV5-1 combines with J gene TRBJ2-2, with TRBD2 identical over 8 bases. Trimming took 5 bases from V and 0 from J; bases not matched to a gene: 3. This CDR3 is 15 amino acids long. The germline V gene has CDR1 SGHRS and CDR2 YFSETQ. The chain's CDR3 is CASSTGGPNTGELFF. The CDR3 DNA sequence: TGCGCCAGCAGTACGGGGGGGCCGAACACCGGGGAGCTGTTTTTT.

This sequence joins TRBV14 and TRBJ1-1, with 7 bases matching TRBD1. CDR3 size: 13 residues. V lost 6 bases to trimming and J lost 0 bases; unmatched junction nucleotides: 1. Germline lookup yields CDR1 SGHDN and CDR2 FVKESK. CDR3 loop: CASSGQVNTEAFF. CDR3 nucleotide sequence: TGTGCCAGCAGTGGACAGGTGAACACTGAAGCTTTCTTT. Together with reference TRBV14 and TRBJ1-1, the CDR3 gives the full variable domain: EAGVTQFPSHSVIEKGQTVTLRCDPISGHDNLYWYRRVMGKEIKFLLHFVKESKQDESGMPNNRFLAERTGGTYSTLKVQPAELEDSGVYFCASSGQVNTEAFFGQGTRLTVV.

The gene calls are TRBV5-1 and TRBJ1-1; 7 bases map to TRBD1. V lost 0 bases, J lost 3 bases, and 5 bases stayed unmatched. This CDR3 is 15 amino acids long. CDR1 and CDR2 (germline): SGHRS, YFSETQ. The CDR3 loop reads CASSLVAGGHTEAFF. CDR3 DNA sequence: TGCGCCAGCAGCTTGGTGGCAGGGGGACACACTGAAGCTTTCTTT.

The rearrangement links TRBV3-1 (or the pseudogene TRBV3-2) to TRBJ1-1, with 8 nucleotides matching TRBD1. The CDR3 length is 16 residues. Per the germline V gene, CDR1 is LGHDT and CDR2 is YNNKEL (reference sequence). J lost 3 bases, V lost 4 bases, and 10 bases had no gene match. CDR3: CASSPRTGSGDTEAFF. The DNA of the CDR3 is TGTGCCAGCAGCCCACGGACAGGGTCGGGGGACACTGAAGCTTTCTTT.

This clone was detected a few times. The gene calls are TRBV9 and TRBJ2-7; D may be TRBD2 (7 bases). The CDR3 is 16 residues long. V shed 0 bases and J shed 2 bases, with 15 bases lying between them. Germline-derived CDR1 and CDR2 are SGDLS and YYNGEE. This CDR3 reads CASSVDVGGPPYEQYF. The CDR3 DNA follows: TGTGCCAGCAGCGTAGATGTCGGGGGGCCCCCCTACGAGCAGTACTTC. The entire variable domain, with the rest obtained from reference TRBV9 and TRBJ2-7, is as follows: DSGVTQTPKHLITATGQRVTLRCSPRSGDLSVYWYQQSLDQGLQFLIQYYNGEERAKGNILERFSAQQFPDLHSELNLSSLELGDSALYFCASSVDVGGPPYEQYFGPGTRLTVT.

This clone showed up just once. This chain links TRBV7-2 with TRBJ1-1; D is unresolved. V dropped 1 base and J dropped 6 bases, with 15 bases sitting between them. CDR3 length: 15 residues. Looked up from germline, CDR1 is SGHTA and CDR2 is FQGNSA. The chain's CDR3 is CASSLGPTGVAEAFF. The CDR3 nucleotides read TGTGCCAGCAGCTTAGGCCCGACGGGAGTAGCTGAAGCTTTCTTT.

The CDR3 DNA follows: TGTGCCAGCAGCCAAGATTGGGAGGCGAGTGGCTATGGCTACACCTTC. This translates into CASSQDWEASGYGYTF. The chain joins TRBV3-1 (or the pseudogene TRBV3-2) to TRBJ1-2; D gene ambiguous. V dropped 0 bases and J dropped 4 bases, with 15 bases sitting between them. The germline V gene has CDR1 LGHDT and CDR2 YNNKEL (reference sequence). This CDR3 has 16 residues.

This chain connects TRBV30 to TRBJ2-7; 13 nucleotides match TRBD2. This CDR3 is 14 amino acids long. With 5 bases clipped from V and 9 bases from J, the junction kept 10 bases outside the gene matches. CDR1 and CDR2 from the germline V gene are GTSNPN and SVGIG (reference sequence). Written as DNA, the CDR3 is TGTGCCTGGGATAAGGGGGGACTAGCGGGAAGGCAGTACTTC. It translates to CAWDKGGLAGRQYF.

The chain combines TRBV5-1 with TRBJ1-4; tentatively, D is TRBD1 (6 bases). V was pared by 0 bases and J by 8 bases, with 11 bases between. The germline CDR1 and CDR2 sequences are SGHRS and YFSETQ. The CDR3 has 14 amino acids. The CDR3 nucleotides read TGCGCCAGCAGCTTGGAGGGCAGGGGAGAAAAACTGTTTTTT. This gives the protein CASSLEGRGEKLFF.